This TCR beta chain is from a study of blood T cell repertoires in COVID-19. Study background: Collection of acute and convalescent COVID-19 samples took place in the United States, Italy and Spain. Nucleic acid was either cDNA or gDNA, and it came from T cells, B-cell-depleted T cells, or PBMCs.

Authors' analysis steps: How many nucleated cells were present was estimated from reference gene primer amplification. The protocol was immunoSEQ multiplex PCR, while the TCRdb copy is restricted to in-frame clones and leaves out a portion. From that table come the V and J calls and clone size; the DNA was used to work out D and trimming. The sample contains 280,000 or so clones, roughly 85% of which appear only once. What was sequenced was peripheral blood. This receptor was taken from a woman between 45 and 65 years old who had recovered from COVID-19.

CDR3 protein: CASSAGSQDTQYF. The CDR3, as DNA: TGTGCCAGCAGCGCGGGATCACAGGATACGCAGTATTTT. V usage is TRBV9 and J usage is TRBJ2-3; TRBD2 is a possible D gene (5 bases). Trimming removed 3 bases from V and 6 bases from J, with 11 bases in between. This CDR3 region has 13 residues. In germline, CDR1 is SGDLS, CDR2 YYNGEE.